This is a list of T cell receptor beta chains from one sample in a study of T cells in Graves' hyperthyroidism and ophthalmopathy. TCRdb re-analysed the multiplex PCR reads in MiXCR, keeping a single row per CDR3 protein. The sample records about 58,000 distinct CDR3 sequences, roughly 49% being singletons. Material: blood. The receptors come from a woman aged 25 to 39 with Graves' ophthalmopathy. Both conserved end residues are part of each CDR3. D genes are given only for firm matches. Size values are once, few and many counts, or a class for expanded clones, and some rows have none.

v_call,clone_size,j_call,d_call,cdr3_nt,cdr3_aa
TRBV12-3/TRBV12-4,many,TRBJ1-3,NA,TGTGCCAGCAGTTTCTCTGGAAACACCATATATTTT,CASSFSGNTIYF
TRBV7-9,many,TRBJ2-2,NA,TGTGCCAGCAGCGCGTACAGGGACGCGGGCACCGGGGAGCTGTTTTTT,CASSAYRDAGTGELFF
TRBV19,once,TRBJ1-1,TRBD1,TGTGCCAGTAGGCCAGACAGGGTGACTGAAGCTTTCTTT,CASRPDRVTEAFF
TRBV5-1,many,TRBJ2-3,NA,TGCGCCAGCAGCTCCAGCCCCACAGATACGCAGTATTTT,CASSSSPTDTQYF
TRBV28,many,TRBJ2-1,TRBD2,TGTGCCAGCAGACCACTAGCGGGAGTCGTCGATGAGCAGTTCTTC,CASRPLAGVVDEQFF
TRBV19,many,TRBJ2-1,NA,TGTGCCAGTAAAGTTTACGATGAGCAGTTCTTC,CASKVYDEQFF
TRBV7-6,many,TRBJ2-3,NA,TGTGCCAGCAGCTCCACTATAGATACGCAGTATTTT,CASSSTIDTQYF
TRBV7-9,many,TRBJ1-3,NA,TGTGCCAGCAGCTTAGTTGCGGAGCGAGGTGTCACCATATATTTT,CASSLVAERGVTIYF
TRBV20-1,few,TRBJ1-5,NA,TGCAGTGCTGAACCGGGGACTACGACTAAGCCCCAGCATTTT,CSAEPGTTTKPQHF
TRBV7-2,NA,TRBJ2-7,TRBD1,TGTGCCAGCAGCTTAGGTGTGACAGGGGTTTCCTACGAGCAGTACTTC,CASSLGVTGVSYEQYF
TRBV7-6,NA,TRBJ2-1,NA,TGTGCCAGCAGCCCTGGGGAAAATGAGCAGTTCTTC,CASSPGENEQFF
TRBV7-2,NA,TRBJ2-3,NA,TGTGCCAGCAGCTTGGTCTGGGGGGGCTACAATGAGCAGTATTTT,CASSLVWGGYNEQYF
TRBV5-8,NA,TRBJ1-1,NA,TGTGCCAGCAAGGGGGGGCGAAACACTGAAGCTTTCTTT,CASKGGRNTEAFF
TRBV7-6,NA,TRBJ2-6,NA,TGTGCCAGCAGCTTAGACCGGGGTAAAGCGGCCAACGTCCGGACTTTC,CASSLDRGKAANVRTF
TRBV7-8,many,TRBJ2-3,TRBD2,TGTGCCAGCAGCCGAGATTCACCGGGACTAGCAGATACGCAGTATTTT,CASSRDSPGLADTQYF
TRBV6-1,many,TRBJ2-1,NA,TGTGCCAGCAGTGAAGGCCAGGGATGGGGGTACAATGAGCAGTTCTTC,CASSEGQGWGYNEQFF
TRBV11-2,NA,TRBJ1-4,NA,TGTGCCAGCAGCTTAGGGAAATTGAGGGCTAATGAAAAACTGTTTTTT,CASSLGKLRANEKLFF
TRBV5-4,many,TRBJ2-7,TRBD2,TGTGCCAGCAGCCGGGGACTAGCGGGAGGGAACACCTACGAGCAGTACTTC,CASSRGLAGGNTYEQYF
TRBV7-3,NA,TRBJ1-1,TRBD1,TGTGCCTGGACCGGGGGACAGGGAAAGGGTGACACTGAAGCTTTCTTT,CAWTGGQGKGDTEAFF
TRBV4-1,NA,TRBJ1-1,NA,TGCGCCAGCAGCCAAGCAGGCGGCGGGAAGGACACTGAAGCTTTCTTT,CASSQAGGGKDTEAFF
TRBV29-1,many,TRBJ2-1,TRBD2,TGCAGCGTTGATAGCGGGAGGGCCGATCGATTCAATGAGCAGTTCTTC,CSVDSGRADRFNEQFF
TRBV4-1,NA,TRBJ1-2,NA,TGCGCCAGCAGCCAAGAAGAGGGAGGGCCTGCTGACTATGGCTACACCTTC,CASSQEEGGPADYGYTF
TRBV25-1,NA,TRBJ1-2,TRBD1,TGTGCCAGCAGCGCCACCGGACAGGGAAACTATGGCTACACCTTC,CASSATGQGNYGYTF
TRBV5-4,many,TRBJ2-3,TRBD2,TGTGCCAGCAGCCGCGATCCCCTAGCGGGGGGAGGCACAGATACGCAGTATTTT,CASSRDPLAGGGTDTQYF
TRBV19,NA,TRBJ1-2,TRBD1,TGTGCCAGTAGTATTCGGGTAGGGGGCATGTATGGCTACACCTTC,CASSIRVGGMYGYTF
TRBV5-4,NA,TRBJ2-3,TRBD1,TGCGCCAGCGGCTCTCGGACAGGCTCAGATACGCAGTATTTT,CASGSRTGSDTQYF
TRBV7-8,NA,TRBJ2-7,NA,TGTGCCAGCAGCGTGCCGGCCGGCTCTCGGGACGAGCAGTACTTC,CASSVPAGSRDEQYF
TRBV7-9,many,TRBJ2-3,NA,TGTGCCAGCAGCTTAGCTAGAGGTGTGGCAGATACGCAGTATTTT,CASSLARGVADTQYF
TRBV6-4,many,TRBJ2-7,NA,TGTGCCAGCAGGTCGGGACAAGCCTACGAGCAGTACTTC,CASRSGQAYEQYF
TRBV10-3,NA,TRBJ2-5,TRBD2,TGTGCCATCAGTGAGTCTCGGACTAGCGGGACTGAGACCCAGTACTTC,CAISESRTSGTETQYF
TRBV7-6,NA,TRBJ2-1,NA,TGTGCCAGCAGCTCCAGGCCCAACTACGAGCCGTTCTTC,CASSSRPNYEPFF
TRBV20-1,medium-sized,TRBJ1-4,NA,TGCAGTGCGATACGGCAGCTTAATGAAAAACTGTTTTTT,CSAIRQLNEKLFF
TRBV9,many,TRBJ1-6,TRBD1,TGTGCCAGCAGCGTAGACCTCCGCCCCGGACAGGGGAATTCACCCCTCCACTTT,CASSVDLRPGQGNSPLHF
TRBV2,NA,TRBJ1-2,NA,TGTGCCAGCTACCTAGCGGTCGATGGCTACACCTTC,CASYLAVDGYTF
TRBV3-1,many,TRBJ1-5,NA,TGTGCCAGCAGCCAAGGGGGTCAGCCCCAGCATTTT,CASSQGGQPQHF
TRBV6-4,NA,TRBJ2-1,TRBD2,TGTGCCAGCAGCCGGACTAGCGGGAGTCCGGCCAATGAGCAGTTCTTC,CASSRTSGSPANEQFF
TRBV24-1,once,TRBJ2-1,TRBD1,TGTGCCACCAGTGACCCCCCCGGACAGGGTCACAATGAGCAGTTCTTC,CATSDPPGQGHNEQFF
TRBV15,medium-sized,TRBJ2-1,TRBD2,TGTGCCACTTCTAGCGGGACTAACAATGAGCAGTTCTTC,CATSSGTNNEQFF
TRBV12-3/TRBV12-4,NA,TRBJ2-2,NA,TGTGCCAGCAGTTTCCCCCAGACAGTGGACACTAACACCGGGGAGCTGTTTTTT,CASSFPQTVDTNTGELFF
TRBV27,NA,TRBJ2-5,NA,TGTGCCAGCAGTTTGGGGATAGTGGGGCAAGAGACCCAGTACTTC,CASSLGIVGQETQYF
TRBV20-1,NA,TRBJ2-5,NA,TGCAGTGCTTTCGTGTCTCCAGAGACCCAGTACTTC,CSAFVSPETQYF
TRBV20-1,many,TRBJ1-5,TRBD1,TGCAGTGCTAGAGATCGTCGACAGGGCTGGAGCAATCAGCCCCAGCATTTT,CSARDRRQGWSNQPQHF
TRBV9,NA,TRBJ2-2,TRBD1,TGTGCCAGCAGCGTCCGGGACAGGATCACCGGGGAGCTGTTTTTT,CASSVRDRITGELFF
TRBV10-2,NA,TRBJ1-1,TRBD1,TGCGCCAGCAGTCCCCGACAGGGTAACACTGAAGCTTTCTTT,CASSPRQGNTEAFF
TRBV2,NA,TRBJ2-3,TRBD2,TGTGCCAGCAGCTCCATCCCTCTAGCGGGAGGGCCGTATTTT,CASSSIPLAGGPYF
TRBV19,many,TRBJ2-7,NA,TGTGCCAGTAGTCCGGCGGGCTTCGGCTACGAGCAGTACTTC,CASSPAGFGYEQYF
TRBV20-1,NA,TRBJ2-7,NA,TGCAGTGCTAGAGATCGTAGCGGATACGAGCAGTACTTC,CSARDRSGYEQYF
TRBV14,NA,TRBJ2-3,NA,TGTGCCAGCAGCCAAAGACTAGAGGCAGATACGCAGTATTTT,CASSQRLEADTQYF
TRBV14,many,TRBJ2-1,TRBD2,TGTGCCAGCAGCCAAGCACCAGCGGGAGGAAAGCAGTTCTTC,CASSQAPAGGKQFF
TRBV19,NA,TRBJ1-2,TRBD1,TGTGCCAGTAACTCTCGGGACAGGGAGGACTATGGCTACACCTTC,CASNSRDREDYGYTF
TRBV2,many,TRBJ2-1,NA,TGTGCCAGTCGATGGTTGGCGGGTGGCCGCAATGAGCAGTTCTTC,CASRWLAGGRNEQFF
TRBV6-5,NA,TRBJ2-5,TRBD1,TGTGCCAGCAATCGCGGGACAGGGACGGGCGAGACCCAGTACTTC,CASNRGTGTGETQYF
TRBV20-1,NA,TRBJ2-2,NA,TGCAGTGCTAGAGCTGGGAACACCAGGGAGCTGTTTTTT,CSARAGNTRELFF